The clone carrying this T cell receptor (beta chain) has only a few counts. Germline V CDR1 and CDR2: LGHDT, YNNKEL (reference sequence). Trimming shortened V by 0 bases and J by 4 bases, and 12 bases separated the two germline ends. This CDR3 comprises 15 residues. The data originate from a study of early T cells in non-severe SARS-CoV-2 infection. TCRdb called the 5' RACE reads again in MiXCR, with one record for every CDR3 protein. In the table there are tens of thousands of distinct CDR3 sequences, more than 8.5% of which are singletons. The rearrangement joins TRBV3-1 to TRBJ1-2; maybe TRBD1 (5 bases). This clonotype was obtained from an adult who was a healthcare worker with PCR-confirmed SARS-CoV-2 infection or an uninfected control (not recorded which). Sample: whole blood. CDR3 amino acids: CASSQDMQGLYGYTF. In DNA form, the CDR3 reads TGTGCCAGCAGCCAAGATATGCAGGGTCTCTATGGCTACACCTTC.